Listed here are 15 T cell receptor beta chains from one sample, sequenced in a study of T cell responses to AZD1222 COVID-19 vaccine. Assay used: immunoSEQ multiplex PCR; TCRdb lists only in-frame clones, some missing. The repertoire includes tens of thousands of clones, roughly nine tenths of them detected once, and around 7.7% sits in the top ten. Sequenced material: peripheral blood, taken on day 0 of AZD1222 vaccination. The receptors come from an adult in good health.

CDR3 bases: TGTGCCAGCAGCGCGGGTGACAGGCGGAACACTGAAGCTTTCTTT. Residues: CASSAGDRRNTEAFF. The gene calls are TRBV7-2 and TRBJ1-1, with D possibly TRBD1 on 6 matching bases. Germline CDR1 and CDR2: SGHTA and FQGNSA. The CDR3 runs 15 residues. The ends were cut back, 5 bases at V and 1 base at J, with 14 bases in the middle. Supplemented by reference TRBV7-2 and TRBJ1-1, the full variable domain reads GAGVSQSPSNKVTEKGKDVELRCDPISGHTALYWYRQSLGQGLEFLIYFQGNSAPDKSGLPSDRFSAERTGGSVSTLTIQRTQQEDSAVYLCASSAGDRRNTEAFFGQGTRLTVV.

The sample holds one count of this clone. The chain has TRBV12-5 and TRBJ1-2; 7 nucleotides match TRBD1. This CDR3 has 15 residues. Germline V gives CDR1 LGHNT, CDR2 FRNRAP. The ends lost 3 bases at V and 3 bases at J; junction bases unmatched: 7. The CDR3 bases are TGTGCTAGTGGTTTCCCAGACAGGGACGACTATGGCTACACCTTC. Its translation is CASGFPDRDDYGYTF.

The chain carries TRBV6-5 and TRBJ1-3; 9 bases align to TRBD1. CDR3 length equals 13 residues. Germline V lookup: CDR1 MNHEY, CDR2 SVGAGI. J was trimmed by 4 bases and V by 7 bases; bases with no gene match: 2. The CDR3 nucleotides are TGTGCCAGCACCGGGACAGGGGGAAACACCATATATTTT. It specifies CASTGTGGNTIYF.

This clone was picked up a small number of times. The chain uses TRBV9 and TRBJ1-1; no firm D call. The CDR3 loop spans 15 amino acids. In germline, CDR1 is SGDLS, CDR2 YYNGEE. Trimming shortened V by 2 bases and J by 1 base, and 12 bases separated the two germline ends. CDR3 DNA: TGTGCCAGCAGCGTCTCACTCAATTCGAACACTGAAGCTTTCTTT. Translating it yields CASSVSLNSNTEAFF.

The V gene is TRBV28, the J gene TRBJ2-7, with TRBD1 matching over 10 bases. Germline values: CDR1 MDHEN, CDR2 SYDVKM. V lost 6 bases to trimming and J lost 4 bases; unmatched junction nucleotides: 24. The length of the CDR3 is 20 residues. Written as DNA, the CDR3 is TGTGCCAGCAGAGGCCCCTCCGGGACAGGGGAAAAGAGAGGGCAATACGAGCAGTACTTC. This codes for CASRGPSGTGEKRGQYEQYF.

The chain links TRBV6-5 to TRBJ1-4; possibly TRBD1 for D (5 bases). The CDR3 contains 13 residues. Germline-derived CDR1 and CDR2 are MNHEY and SVGAGI. V was pared by 7 bases and J by 8 bases, with 14 bases between. The CDR3 nucleotides read TGTGCCAGCAATCGACAGCGGGAAGAAAAACTGTTTTTT. It specifies CASNRQREEKLFF.

V is TRBV25-1 and J is TRBJ1-1; no clear D. Germline assignment: CDR1 MGHDK and CDR2 SYGVNS. Trimming shortened V by 4 bases and J by 1 base, and 10 bases separated the two germline ends. The CDR3 is made up of 14 amino acids. CDR3 residues: CASSVIGRNTEAFF. The CDR3 DNA reads as TGTGCCAGCAGTGTTATCGGACGGAACACTGAAGCTTTCTTT.

This clone occurred once. V is TRBV6-5 and J is TRBJ2-1, with TRBD1 matching over 11 bases. V was pared by 6 bases and J by 4 bases, with 5 bases of the junction left unmatched. Germline V gene lookup returns CDR1 MNHEY and CDR2 SVGAGI. The CDR3 has 15 amino acids. The DNA of the CDR3 is TGTGCCAGCAGCTCCGGGACAGGGGGGTACAATGAGCAGTTCTTC. This translates into CASSSGTGGYNEQFF.

The gene calls are TRBV28 and TRBJ1-1, with D maybe TRBD1 (6 bases). This CDR3 has 18 residues. V shed 3 bases and J shed 1 base, with 21 bases lying between them. The germline V gene has CDR1 MDHEN and CDR2 SYDVKM. The CDR3 protein is CASSFNRVRRTENTEAFF. The CDR3 DNA sequence: TGTGCCAGCAGTTTTAACCGGGTCCGCAGGACAGAGAACACTGAAGCTTTCTTT.

The sample holds a few counts of this clone. This chain joins TRBV24-1 and TRBJ2-5; D is undetermined. CDR1 is KGHDR and CDR2 is SFDVKD in the germline V gene. The CDR3 totals 15 residues. With 5 bases removed from V and 1 base from J, the gap between germline ends came to 13 bases. CDR3 bases: TGTGCCACCAGTGTTTTTTTAGGGTCCCAAGAGACCCAGTACTTC. Translation gives CATSVFLGSQETQYF.

V and J are TRBV13 and TRBJ2-7, with 9 positions matching TRBD2. J lost 4 bases, V lost 0 bases, and 7 bases had no gene match. The CDR3 spans 16 residues. Germline-derived CDR1 and CDR2 are PRHDT and FYEKMQ (reference sequence). The CDR3, as DNA: TGTGCCAGCAGCTTAGGGCTAGCGGGGCGACTTTACGAGCAGTACTTC. It translates to CASSLGLAGRLYEQYF.

The rearrangement uses TRBV19 and TRBJ2-2; 9 nucleotides match TRBD2. The ends lost 6 bases at V and 7 bases at J; junction bases unmatched: 12. The CDR3 has 16 residues. CDR1 and CDR2 from the germline V gene are LNHDA and SQIVND (reference sequence). Written as DNA, the CDR3 is TGTGCCAGTAGCCCCAGTCGTAGCGGGGGCCGCGGGGAGCTGTTTTTT. Its translation is CASSPSRSGGRGELFF.

The chain employs TRBV7-8 and TRBJ2-5; D may be TRBD2 (5 bases). There are 16 residues in the CDR3. V gave up 0 bases and J gave up 0 bases, with 11 bases separating them. Germline V gene sequence: CDR1 SGHVS, CDR2 FQNEAQ. DNA for the CDR3: TGTGCCAGCAGCTTAGCGATAGCGCAGTACCAAGAGACCCAGTACTTC. It yields the protein CASSLAIAQYQETQYF.

This rearrangement joins TRBV6-5 to TRBJ1-6; D is ambiguous. The CDR3 loop spans 15 amino acids. V was cut by 9 bases and J by 6 bases, with 18 bases left in between. The germline V gene encodes CDR1 MNHEY and CDR2 SVGAGI. The CDR3 coding sequence is TGTGCCAGAACCCGGGGAACCTTCGGTAATTCACCCCTCCACTTT. It specifies CARTRGTFGNSPLHF.

This chain links TRBV28 with TRBJ1-2, with D unresolved. CDR1 is MDHEN, CDR2 SYDVKM, per germline. The CDR3 loop spans 13 amino acids. V was trimmed by 3 bases and J by 4 bases, leaving 9 bases between them. CDR3 sequence: CASSFETTYGYTF. The CDR3 nucleotides are TGTGCCAGCAGTTTTGAGACTACCTATGGCTACACCTTC.